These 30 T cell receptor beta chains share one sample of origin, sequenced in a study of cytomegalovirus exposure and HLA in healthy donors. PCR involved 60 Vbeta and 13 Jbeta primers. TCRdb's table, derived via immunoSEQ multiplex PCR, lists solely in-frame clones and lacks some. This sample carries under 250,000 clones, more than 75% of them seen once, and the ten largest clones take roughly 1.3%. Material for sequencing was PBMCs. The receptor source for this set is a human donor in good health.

CDR3 sequence reads: CASSGTGGIHNEQFF. In DNA, the CDR3 is TGTGCCAGCAGTGGGACAGGGGGCATACACAATGAGCAGTTCTTC. The chain joins TRBV28 to TRBJ2-1; 12 bases map to TRBD1. This CDR3 is built from 15 residues. V shed 5 bases, J shed 5 bases, and the junction held 4 bases outside the gene matches. Germline CDR1 is MDHEN and CDR2 is SYDVKM.

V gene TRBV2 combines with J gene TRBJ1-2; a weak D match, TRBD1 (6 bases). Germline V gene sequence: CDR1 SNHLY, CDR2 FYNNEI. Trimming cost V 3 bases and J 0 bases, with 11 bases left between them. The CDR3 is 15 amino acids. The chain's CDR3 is CASSETGIANYGYTF. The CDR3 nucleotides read TGTGCCAGCAGTGAGACAGGAATAGCTAACTATGGCTACACCTTC.

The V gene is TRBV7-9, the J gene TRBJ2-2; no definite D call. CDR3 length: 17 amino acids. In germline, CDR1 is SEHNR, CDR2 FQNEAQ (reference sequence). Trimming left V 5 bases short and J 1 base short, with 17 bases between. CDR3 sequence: CASSTFGTTRNTGELFF. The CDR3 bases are TGTGCCAGCAGCACGTTTGGCACTACGAGGAACACCGGGGAGCTGTTTTTT.

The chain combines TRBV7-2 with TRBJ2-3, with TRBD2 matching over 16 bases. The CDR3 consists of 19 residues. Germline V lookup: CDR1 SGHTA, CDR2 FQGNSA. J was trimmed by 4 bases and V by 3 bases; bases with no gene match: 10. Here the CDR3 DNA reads TGTGCCAGCAGCTTTGTCGGGACTAGCGGGAGGGCCGGAGCAGATACGCAGTATTTT. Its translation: CASSFVGTSGRAGADTQYF.

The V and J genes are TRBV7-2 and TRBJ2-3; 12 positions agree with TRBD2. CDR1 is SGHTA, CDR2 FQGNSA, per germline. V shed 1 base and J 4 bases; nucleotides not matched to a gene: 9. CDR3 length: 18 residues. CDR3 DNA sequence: TGTGCCAGCAGCTTAGGGCTAGCGGGAGGGCCTTTTTCAGATACGCAGTATTTT. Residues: CASSLGLAGGPFSDTQYF.

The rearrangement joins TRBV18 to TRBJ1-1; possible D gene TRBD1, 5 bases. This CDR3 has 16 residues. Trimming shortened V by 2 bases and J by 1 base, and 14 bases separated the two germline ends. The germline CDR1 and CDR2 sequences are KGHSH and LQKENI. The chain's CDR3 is CASSPVFTTENTEAFF. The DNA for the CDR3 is TGTGCCAGCTCACCAGTGTTTACGACAGAGAACACTGAAGCTTTCTTT.

CDR3 region: CASSVGGVHNNEQFF. The CDR3 DNA reads TGTGCCAGCAGCGTAGGGGGGGTCCATAACAATGAGCAGTTCTTC. The genes are TRBV9 and TRBJ2-1; tentative D call: TRBD2 (6 bases). CDR3 length: 15 amino acids. V shed 0 bases and J shed 5 bases, with 12 bases lying between them. Germline assignment: CDR1 SGDLS and CDR2 YYNGEE.

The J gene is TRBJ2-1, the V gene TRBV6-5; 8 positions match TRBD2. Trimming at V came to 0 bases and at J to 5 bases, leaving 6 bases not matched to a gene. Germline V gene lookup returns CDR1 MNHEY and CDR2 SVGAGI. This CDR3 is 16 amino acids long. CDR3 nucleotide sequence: TGTGCCAGCAGTTACTCGCTGCTAGCGGGCAACAATGAGCAGTTCTTC. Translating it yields CASSYSLLAGNNEQFF.

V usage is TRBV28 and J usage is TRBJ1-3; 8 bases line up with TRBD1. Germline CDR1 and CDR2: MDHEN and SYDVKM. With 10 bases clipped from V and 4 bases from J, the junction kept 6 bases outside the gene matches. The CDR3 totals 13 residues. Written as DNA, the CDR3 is TGTGCCACTACGACAGGGGCAGGAAACACCATATATTTT. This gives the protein CATTTGAGNTIYF.

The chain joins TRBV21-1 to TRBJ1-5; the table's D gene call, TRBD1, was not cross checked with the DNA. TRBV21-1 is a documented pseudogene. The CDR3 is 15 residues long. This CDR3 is CASTHRVYRNQPQHF. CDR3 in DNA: TGTGCCAGCACCCACAGGGTTTATCGGAATCAGCCCCAGCATTTT.

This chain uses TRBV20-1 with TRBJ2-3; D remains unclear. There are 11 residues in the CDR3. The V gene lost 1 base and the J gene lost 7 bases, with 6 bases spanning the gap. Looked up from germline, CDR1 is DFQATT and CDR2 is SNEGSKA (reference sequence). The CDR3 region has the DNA TGCAGTGCTAGAGGCCGGTATACGCAGTATTTT. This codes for CSARGRYTQYF.

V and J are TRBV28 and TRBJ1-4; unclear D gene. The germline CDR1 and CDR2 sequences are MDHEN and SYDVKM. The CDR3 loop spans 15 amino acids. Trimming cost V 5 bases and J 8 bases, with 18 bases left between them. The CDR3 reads CASSATRVMQEKLFF. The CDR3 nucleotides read TGTGCCAGCAGTGCTACTAGGGTGATGCAAGAAAAACTGTTTTTT.

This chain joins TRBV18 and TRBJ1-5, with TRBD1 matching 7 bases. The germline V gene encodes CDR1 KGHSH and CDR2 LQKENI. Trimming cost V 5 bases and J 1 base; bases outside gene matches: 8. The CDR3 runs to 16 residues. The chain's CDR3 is CASSTGQAGSNQPQHF. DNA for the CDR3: TGTGCCAGCTCAACCGGACAGGCTGGGAGCAATCAGCCCCAGCATTTT.

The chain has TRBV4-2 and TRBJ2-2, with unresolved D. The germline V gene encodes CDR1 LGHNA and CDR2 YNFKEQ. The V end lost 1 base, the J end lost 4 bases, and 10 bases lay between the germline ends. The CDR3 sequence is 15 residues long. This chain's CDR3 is CASSQGSTRTGELFF. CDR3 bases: TGTGCCAGCAGCCAAGGAAGCACGCGCACCGGGGAGCTGTTTTTT.

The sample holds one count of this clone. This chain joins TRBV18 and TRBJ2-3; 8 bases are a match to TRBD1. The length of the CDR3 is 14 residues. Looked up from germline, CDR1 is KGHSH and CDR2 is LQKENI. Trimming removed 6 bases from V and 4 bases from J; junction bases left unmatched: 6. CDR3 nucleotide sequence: TGTGCCAGCTCTCTGGACAGGGAGGCAGATACGCAGTATTTT. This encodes CASSLDREADTQYF.

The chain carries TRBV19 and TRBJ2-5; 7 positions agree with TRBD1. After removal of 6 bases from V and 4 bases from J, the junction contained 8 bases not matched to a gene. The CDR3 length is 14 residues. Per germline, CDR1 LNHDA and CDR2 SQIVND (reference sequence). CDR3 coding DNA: TGTGCCAGTAGCACAGGGGTTACACGAGAGACCCAGTACTTC. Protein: CASSTGVTRETQYF. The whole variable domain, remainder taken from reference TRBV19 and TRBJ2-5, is DGGITQSPKYLFRKEGQNVTLSCEQNLNHDAMYWYRQDPGQGLRLIYYSQIVNDFQKGDIAEGYSVSREKKESFPLTVTSAQKNPTAFYLCASSTGVTRETQYFGPGTRLLVL.

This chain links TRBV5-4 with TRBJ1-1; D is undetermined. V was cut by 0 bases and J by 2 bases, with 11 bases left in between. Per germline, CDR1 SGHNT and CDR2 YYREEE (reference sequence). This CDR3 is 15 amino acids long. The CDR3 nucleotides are TGTGCCAGCAGCTTGGGGCCGCTTACAAACACTGAAGCTTTCTTT. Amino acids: CASSLGPLTNTEAFF.

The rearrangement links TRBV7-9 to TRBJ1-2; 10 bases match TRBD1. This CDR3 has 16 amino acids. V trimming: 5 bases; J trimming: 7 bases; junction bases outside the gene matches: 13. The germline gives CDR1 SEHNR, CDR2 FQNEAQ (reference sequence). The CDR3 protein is CASSAAGTGVSGGYTF. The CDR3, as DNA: TGTGCCAGCAGCGCTGCCGGGACAGGGGTGAGCGGTGGCTACACCTTC.

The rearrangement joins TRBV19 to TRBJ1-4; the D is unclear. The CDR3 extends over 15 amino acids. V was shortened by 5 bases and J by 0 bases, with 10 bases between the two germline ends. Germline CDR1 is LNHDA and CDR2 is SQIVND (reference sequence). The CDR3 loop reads CASSSPQTTNEKLFF. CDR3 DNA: TGTGCCAGTAGTTCCCCTCAGACAACTAATGAAAAACTGTTTTTT.

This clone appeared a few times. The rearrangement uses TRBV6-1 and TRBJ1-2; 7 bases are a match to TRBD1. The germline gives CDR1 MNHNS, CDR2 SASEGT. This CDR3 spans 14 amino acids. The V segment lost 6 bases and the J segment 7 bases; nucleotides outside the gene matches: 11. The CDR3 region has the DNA TGTGCCAGCAGCGTCACAGGGGATTCACCTGGCTACACCTTC. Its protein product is CASSVTGDSPGYTF.

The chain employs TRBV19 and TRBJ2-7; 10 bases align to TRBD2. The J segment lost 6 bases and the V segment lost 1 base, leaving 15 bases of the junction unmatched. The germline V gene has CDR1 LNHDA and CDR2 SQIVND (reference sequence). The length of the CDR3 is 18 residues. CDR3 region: CASSIGLVMSGRAIEQYF. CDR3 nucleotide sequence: TGTGCCAGTAGTATAGGACTTGTAATGAGCGGGAGGGCCATCGAGCAGTACTTC.

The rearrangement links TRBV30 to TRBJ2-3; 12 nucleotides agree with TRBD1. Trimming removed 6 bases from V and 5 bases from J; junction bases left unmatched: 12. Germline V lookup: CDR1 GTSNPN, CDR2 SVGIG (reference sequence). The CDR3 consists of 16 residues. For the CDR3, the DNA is TGTGCCTGTACCCGGGACAGGGGGCGCAGGGAAGATACGCAGTATTTT. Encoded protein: CACTRDRGRREDTQYF. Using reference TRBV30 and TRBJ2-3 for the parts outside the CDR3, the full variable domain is SQTIHQWPATLVQPVGSPLSLECTVEGTSNPNLYWYRQAAGRGLQLLFYSVGIGQISSEVPQNLSASRPQDRQFILSSKKLLLSDSGFYLCACTRDRGRREDTQYFGPGTRLTVL.

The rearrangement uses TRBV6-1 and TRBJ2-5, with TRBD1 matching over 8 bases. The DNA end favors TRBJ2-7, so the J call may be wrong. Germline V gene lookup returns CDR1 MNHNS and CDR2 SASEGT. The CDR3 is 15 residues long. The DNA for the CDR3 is TGTGCCAGCAACCACCCACAGGGGGGAAGTTTCGAGCAGTACTTC. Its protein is CASNHPQGGSFEQYF.

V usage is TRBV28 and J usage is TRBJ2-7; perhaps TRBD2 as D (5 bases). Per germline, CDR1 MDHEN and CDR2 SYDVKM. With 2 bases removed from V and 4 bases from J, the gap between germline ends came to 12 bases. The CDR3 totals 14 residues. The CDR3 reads CASSLRPGRYEQYF. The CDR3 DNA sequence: TGTGCCAGCAGTTTACGACCGGGAAGGTACGAGCAGTACTTC.

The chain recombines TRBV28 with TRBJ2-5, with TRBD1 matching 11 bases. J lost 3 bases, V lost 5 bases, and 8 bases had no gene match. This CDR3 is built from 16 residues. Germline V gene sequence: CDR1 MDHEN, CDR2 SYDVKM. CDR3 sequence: CASSTRTGGSEETQYF. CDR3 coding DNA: TGTGCCAGCAGTACCCGGACAGGGGGCAGCGAAGAGACCCAGTACTTC.

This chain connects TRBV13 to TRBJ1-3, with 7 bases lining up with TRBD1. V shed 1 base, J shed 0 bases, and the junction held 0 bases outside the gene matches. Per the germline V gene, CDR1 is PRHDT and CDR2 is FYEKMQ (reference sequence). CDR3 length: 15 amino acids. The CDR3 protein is CASSLEGASGNTIYF. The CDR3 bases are TGTGCCAGCAGCTTAGAGGGGGCCTCTGGAAACACCATATATTTT. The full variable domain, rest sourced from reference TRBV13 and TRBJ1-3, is AAGVIQSPRHLIKEKRETATLKCYPIPRHDTVYWYQQGPGQDPQFLISFYEKMQSDKGSIPDRFSAQQFSDYHSELNMSSLELGDSALYFCASSLEGASGNTIYFGEGSWLTVV.

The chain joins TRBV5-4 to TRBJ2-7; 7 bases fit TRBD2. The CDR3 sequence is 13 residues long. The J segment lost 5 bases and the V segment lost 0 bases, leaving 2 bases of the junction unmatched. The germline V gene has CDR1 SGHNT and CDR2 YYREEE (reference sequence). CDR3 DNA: TGTGCCAGCAGCTTGGGGACTAGTAACGAGCAGTACTTC. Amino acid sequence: CASSLGTSNEQYF.

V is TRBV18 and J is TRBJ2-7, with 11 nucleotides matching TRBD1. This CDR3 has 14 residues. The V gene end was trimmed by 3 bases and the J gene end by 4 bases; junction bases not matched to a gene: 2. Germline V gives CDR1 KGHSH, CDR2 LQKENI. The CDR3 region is CASSPGDRGYEQYF. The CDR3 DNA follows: TGTGCCAGCTCACCGGGGGACAGGGGGTACGAGCAGTACTTC.

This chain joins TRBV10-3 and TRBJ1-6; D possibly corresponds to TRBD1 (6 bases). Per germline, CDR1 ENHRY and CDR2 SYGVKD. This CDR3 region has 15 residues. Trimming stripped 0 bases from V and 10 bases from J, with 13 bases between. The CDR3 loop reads CAISESGPRGSPLHF. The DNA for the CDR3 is TGTGCCATCAGTGAGTCAGGCCCCAGGGGCTCACCCCTCCACTTT.

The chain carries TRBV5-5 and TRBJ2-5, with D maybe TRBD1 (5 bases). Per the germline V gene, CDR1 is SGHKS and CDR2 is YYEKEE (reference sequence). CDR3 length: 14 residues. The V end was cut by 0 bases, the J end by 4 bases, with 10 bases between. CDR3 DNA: TGTGCCAGCAGCTTGGAGTGGGGCTCAGAGACCCAGTACTTC. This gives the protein CASSLEWGSETQYF.